This TCR beta chain was identified during a study of CD8 T cells in ankylosing spondylitis. Study observations and caveats: Reportedly, matched ankylosing spondylitis synovial fluid was significantly enriched for disease-linked clones. Roughly 8 highly homologous variants made up a TCR beta motif, and this motif appeared characteristic of ankylosing spondylitis blood.

For this clonotype: As yet, its antigen is unknown.

For TCR beta, libraries came from quantitative 5'-RACE with molecular barcodes. Via MiXCR, TCRdb re-called the 5' RACE reads, giving one row per CDR3 protein. The data show 400,000 to 450,000 distinct CDR3 sequences, approximately 17% seen once. There are 15 residues in the CDR3. The V gene end was trimmed by 1 base and the J gene end by 2 bases; junction bases not matched to a gene: 3. Germline CDR1 and CDR2: SGHTA and FQGNSA. This receptor was obtained from a male donor with ankylosing spondylitis. Sequenced input: blood, either unsorted or a sorted T cell fraction (not recorded which). This chain connects TRBV7-2 to TRBJ2-5, with TRBD2 matching 8 bases. This CDR3 reads CASSLVTGGQETQYF. CDR3 sequence (DNA): TGTGCCAGCAGCTTAGTTACGGGGGGGCAAGAGACCCAGTACTTC.